These T cell receptor beta chains were read from a single sample in a study of blood T cell repertoires in COVID-19. Only in-frame clones appear in the TCRdb table, and some are missing; sequencing was by immunoSEQ multiplex PCR. The table records some 180,000 clones, around 79% of them present only once. Specimen: peripheral blood. The receptor set was obtained from a man aged 45-60 years who had recovered from COVID-19. Both conserved end residues are part of each CDR3. D genes are given only for firm matches. Only part of the rows carry a size: once, few, many, or a class if the clone is expanded.

TRBJ1-1 . TRBV9 . CASSVGEGENTEAFF TGTGCCAGCAGCGTAGGCGAGGGGGAGAACACTGAAGCTTTCTTT
TRBJ2-1 . TRBV7-3 TRBD2 CASSPLAGGGANEQFF TGTGCCAGCAGCCCTTTAGCGGGAGGTGGGGCCAATGAGCAGTTCTTC
TRBJ2-7 once TRBV4-2 . CASSSMSRSEQYF TGTGCCAGCAGTTCGATGTCCCGGTCCGAGCAGTACTTC
TRBJ1-5 few TRBV5-1 . CASSSGFLGSNQPQHF TGCGCCAGCAGCTCCGGGTTTTTAGGAAGCAATCAGCCCCAGCATTTT
TRBJ2-2 . TRBV2 . CASSVRGTGELFF TGTGCCAGCAGTGTCAGGGGCACCGGGGAGCTGTTTTTT
TRBJ2-3 few TRBV4-2 . CASSHLTSSGRTDTQYF TGTGCCAGCAGCCACCTGACAAGTAGCGGCCGCACAGATACGCAGTATTTT
TRBJ2-2 . TRBV7-2 . CASSLRLADTGELFF TGTGCCAGCAGCTTGCGCCTAGCTGACACCGGGGAGCTGTTTTTT
TRBJ1-4 few TRBV9 TRBD1 CASSVGPGQRNEKLFF TGTGCCAGCAGCGTAGGTCCGGGACAGAGGAATGAAAAACTGTTTTTT
TRBJ2-6 . TRBV6-1 . CASSARHHSGANVLTF TGTGCCAGCAGTGCTCGACACCACTCTGGGGCCAACGTCCTGACTTTC
TRBJ2-7 . TRBV5-6 TRBD2 CASSRSGRARQYF TGTGCCAGCAGCCGGAGCGGGAGGGCCAGGCAGTACTTC
TRBJ2-7 . TRBV4-1 TRBD1 CASSPKLQGDEQYF TGCGCCAGCAGCCCCAAACTACAGGGGGACGAGCAGTACTTC
TRBJ1-4 . TRBV4-1 TRBD1 CASSLSGGSGANEKLFF TGCGCCAGCAGCCTATCAGGGGGCTCGGGAGCTAATGAAAAACTGTTTTTT
TRBJ1-1 . TRBV5-1 . CASSLGLGGKGTEAFF TGCGCCAGCAGCTTAGGATTAGGAGGGAAGGGGACTGAAGCTTTCTTT
TRBJ1-6 . TRBV28 . CASKTDRAYNSPLHF TGTGCCAGCAAGACGGACAGAGCCTATAATTCACCCCTCCACTTT
TRBJ2-2 . TRBV2 . CASRAVYTGELFF TGTGCCAGCAGGGCCGTGTACACCGGGGAGCTGTTTTTT
TRBJ2-7 . TRBV4-1 TRBD2 CASSDGLAGRSSYEQYF TGCGCCAGCAGCGATGGACTAGCGGGGAGGAGCTCCTACGAGCAGTACTTC
TRBJ1-4 . TRBV19 . CASSGEVREKLFF TGTGCCAGTAGCGGGGAGGTCCGGGAAAAACTGTTTTTT
TRBJ1-1 . TRBV10-3 . CATSRRNTEAFF TGTGCCACCTCACGGAGGAACACTGAAGCTTTCTTT
TRBJ2-7 . TRBV19 . CASSRGMGYEQYF TGTGCCAGTAGCAGGGGAATGGGGTACGAGCAGTACTTC
TRBJ2-3 . TRBV30 TRBD2 CAWSAGGRRGTDTQYF TGTGCCTGGAGTGCCGGCGGGAGGAGGGGCACAGATACGCAGTATTTT
TRBJ1-2 . TRBV7-9 TRBD1 CASSSDRVASGYTF TGTGCCAGCAGCTCGGACAGGGTGGCGAGTGGCTACACCTTC
TRBJ1-1 once TRBV29-1 . CSARRGSGTEAFF TGCAGCGCCCGGAGGGGATCGGGGACTGAAGCTTTCTTT
TRBJ1-4 . TRBV7-9 . CASSLYGADEKLFF TGTGCCAGCAGCTTATATGGGGCGGATGAAAAACTGTTTTTT
TRBJ1-4 . TRBV2 . CASSRVTNEKLFF TGTGCCAGCAGCAGGGTAACTAATGAAAAACTGTTTTTT